This T cell receptor (beta chain) is from a study of blood T cell repertoires in COVID-19. The overall study: The analysed material was cDNA or gDNA that came from T cells, B-cell-depleted T cells, or PBMCs.

Authors' analysis steps: Estimated nucleated cell counts came from reference gene primer amplification. The method was immunoSEQ multiplex PCR; TCRdb's version includes in-frame clones alone and lacks a portion of them. For V, J and clone size, that table is used; D and trimming come from the DNA. Of around 240,000 clones in the sample, approximately 91% were seen once. This CDR3 is built from 14 residues. V lost 6 bases to trimming and J lost 4 bases; unmatched junction nucleotides: 6. Germline V gene lookup returns CDR1 MNHEY and CDR2 SVGAGI. This chain links TRBV6-5 with TRBJ2-1, with 7 bases lining up with TRBD1. The sequencing sample was made of PBMCs or T cells enriched from blood (not recorded which). This receptor was identified in a human donor in a cohort exposed to, infected with or recovered from COVID-19 (not recorded which). The donor label of this sample is uncertain. CDR3 DNA: TGTGCCAGCAGCGCACTCAGGGGGTACAATGAGCAGTTCTTC. This codes for CASSALRGYNEQFF.